Each of the 18 T cell receptor beta chains below was sequenced from the same sample in a study of T cells in localized non-small cell lung cancer. Profiling relied on immunoSEQ multiplex PCR, and the TCRdb table lists in-frame clones only, not all of them. The table has around 50,000 clones, 80% to 90% seen once. The specimen comprised peripheral blood, sampled before any cancer treatment. All receptors derive from a woman between 35 and 70 years old with stage I lung adenocarcinoma.

In nucleotides, the CDR3 is TGTGCCAGCAGCCGGACTAGCGGGGGCACAGATACGCAGTATTTT. Its protein product is CASSRTSGGTDTQYF. The chain employs TRBV7-9 and TRBJ2-3; 12 bases align to TRBD2. Germline loops: CDR1 SEHNR, CDR2 FQNEAQ (reference sequence). This CDR3 has 15 residues. Unmatched junction bases numbered 1, after V lost 5 bases and J lost 1 base.

V is TRBV18 and J is TRBJ1-3; D unresolved. V was clipped by 2 bases and J by 2 bases, with 13 bases between them. The CDR3 is 16 amino acids. The germline V gene encodes CDR1 KGHSH and CDR2 LQKENI. The CDR3: CASSPFEGGTGNTIYF. CDR3 in DNA: TGTGCCAGCTCACCATTTGAGGGAGGAACTGGAAACACCATATATTTT.

The chain links TRBV5-1 to TRBJ1-1, with TRBD1 as a possible D gene (5 bases). Per germline, CDR1 SGHRS and CDR2 YFSETQ. There are 17 residues in the CDR3. V lost 0 bases and J 1 base, leaving 16 bases between the germline ends. CDR3 coding DNA: TGCGCCAGCAGCTTGGCCTGGGACCCCCGAGGGAACACTGAAGCTTTCTTT. It specifies CASSLAWDPRGNTEAFF.

V and J are TRBV7-2 and TRBJ2-1; no reliable D call. The CDR3 consists of 15 residues. Germline loops: CDR1 SGHTA, CDR2 FQGNSA. The V gene lost 0 bases and the J gene lost 0 bases, with 6 bases spanning the gap. The CDR3 DNA follows: TGTGCCAGCAGCTTAGCGTTTAGCTCCTACAATGAGCAGTTCTTC. Its translation: CASSLAFSSYNEQFF.

This clone was detected only once. The chain employs TRBV5-5 and TRBJ1-3, with D tentatively TRBD1 (5 bases). Trimming removed 2 bases from V and 1 base from J, with 16 bases in between. CDR1 is SGHKS and CDR2 is YYEKEE in the germline V gene (reference sequence). The length of the CDR3 is 17 residues. The CDR3 here is CASSLGVTLRSGNTIYF. The DNA for the CDR3 is TGTGCCAGCAGCTTAGGGGTTACTCTCCGTTCTGGAAACACCATATATTTT.

V usage is TRBV5-4 and J usage is TRBJ1-1; D may be TRBD1 (6 bases). The CDR3 contains 13 residues. Trimming stripped 3 bases from V and 5 bases from J, with 11 bases between. In germline, CDR1 is SGHNT, CDR2 YYREEE (reference sequence). This CDR3 reads CASSSTGRTEAFF. CDR3 coding DNA: TGTGCCAGCAGCTCTACAGGGAGGACTGAAGCTTTCTTT.

The chain links TRBV7-9 to TRBJ2-2, with D possibly called TRBD1 or TRBD2 (6 bases each). Germline lookup yields CDR1 SEHNR and CDR2 FQNEAQ (reference sequence). The V gene lost 3 bases and the J gene lost 1 base, with 12 bases spanning the gap. The CDR3 is 16 amino acids. Here the CDR3 reads CASSLRGALNTGELFF. The CDR3 region has the DNA TGTGCCAGCAGCTTGAGGGGGGCGCTGAACACCGGGGAGCTGTTTTTT.

The chain is built from TRBV20-1 and TRBJ1-2; no clear D. Between the trimmed V and J ends, which lost 7 bases and 6 bases, there was a span of 3 bases. This CDR3 is built from 8 residues. Germline CDR1 and CDR2: DFQATT and SNEGSKA (reference sequence). The CDR3: CSGNGYTF. The CDR3 region has the DNA TGCAGTGGTAATGGCTACACCTTC.

V usage is TRBV30 and J usage is TRBJ1-3; no definite D call. Trimming shortened V by 2 bases and J by 0 bases, and 11 bases separated the two germline ends. CDR3 length: 15 amino acids. Germline CDR1 is GTSNPN and CDR2 is SVGIG (reference sequence). The CDR3 DNA reads TGTGCCTGGAGTTCCCGGACGGTCTCTGGAAACACCATATATTTT. It specifies CAWSSRTVSGNTIYF.

This chain connects TRBV4-3 to TRBJ1-2; 7 positions agree with TRBD1. J was trimmed by 3 bases and V by 5 bases; bases with no gene match: 9. From germline, CDR1 is LGHNA and CDR2 YSLEER. The CDR3 sequence is 15 residues long. The CDR3 bases are TGCGCCAGCAGCGGTGGACAGGTTGGGGACTATGGCTACACCTTC. Translated, it gives CASSGGQVGDYGYTF.

The chain couples TRBV7-9 to TRBJ1-2, with 10 bases that match TRBD1. The CDR3 is made up of 16 amino acids. With V trimmed by 4 bases and J by 7 bases, 12 bases remained unmatched. Germline lookup yields CDR1 SEHNR and CDR2 FQNEAQ (reference sequence). The CDR3 sequence is CASSSDWGQGPSGYTF. The CDR3 DNA reads as TGTGCCAGCAGCTCGGATTGGGGACAGGGGCCCTCTGGCTACACCTTC.

The chain uses TRBV30 and TRBJ1-2; D call uncertain. Germline CDR1 GTSNPN, CDR2 SVGIG (reference sequence). The CDR3 contains 14 residues. V lost 5 bases to trimming and J lost 5 bases, with 18 bases between them. The CDR3: CAWQAAGRLYGYTF. The DNA of the CDR3 is TGTGCCTGGCAAGCAGCAGGTCGCTTATATGGCTACACCTTC.

This clone was detected once. The chain carries TRBV5-3 and TRBJ2-7; 7 nucleotides match TRBD1. TRBV5-3 carries the ORF label, with uncertain function. The CDR3 runs to 13 residues. V dropped 8 bases and J dropped 7; count of bases not matched to a gene: 12. This chain's CDR3 is CASSEGQPWEQYF. The CDR3 DNA is TGTGCCAGCAGCGAGGGACAGCCATGGGAGCAGTACTTC.

This clone is a singleton in its sample. J is TRBJ1-2 and V is TRBV2; 7 bases are a match to TRBD1. This CDR3 has 14 residues. Looked up from germline, CDR1 is SNHLY and CDR2 is FYNNEI. Unmatched junction bases numbered 5, after V lost 4 bases and J lost 3 bases. The CDR3 is CASSGAGGYYGYTF. In nucleotides, the CDR3 is TGTGCCAGCAGTGGGGCAGGGGGATACTATGGCTACACCTTC.

The chain joins TRBV7-2 to TRBJ2-7; 10 positions agree with TRBD1. Germline assignment: CDR1 SGHTA and CDR2 FQGNSA. V dropped 5 bases and J dropped 3; count of bases not matched to a gene: 16. The CDR3 consists of 18 residues. CDR3 residues: CASSQLGFHGTGDYEQYF. The CDR3 DNA follows: TGTGCCAGCAGCCAGTTAGGATTCCACGGGACAGGGGACTACGAGCAGTACTTC.

The gene calls are TRBV19 and TRBJ1-6; D is unresolved. Germline V lookup: CDR1 LNHDA, CDR2 SQIVND (reference sequence). Trimming pared 6 bases from V and 4 bases from J, leaving 16 bases between. This CDR3 comprises 16 residues. Here the CDR3 reads CASSHSGVRYNSPLHF. CDR3 sequence (DNA): TGTGCCAGTAGCCACTCCGGGGTAAGGTATAATTCACCCCTCCACTTT.

The chain links TRBV18 to TRBJ1-1, with unresolved D. Germline CDR1 is KGHSH and CDR2 is LQKENI. The CDR3 has 11 residues. V was shortened by 2 bases and J by 8 bases, with 6 bases between the two germline ends. The CDR3 DNA follows: TGTGCCAGCTCACCAGGCACGGAAGCTTTCTTT. Its protein product is CASSPGTEAFF.

The rearrangement joins TRBV6-1 to TRBJ2-7; D is uncertain. Germline CDR1 and CDR2: MNHNS and SASEGT. V was trimmed by 8 bases and J by 2 bases, leaving 7 bases between them. The CDR3 runs 11 residues. This chain's CDR3 is CASGLTYEQYF. The CDR3 DNA reads TGTGCCAGCGGGTTAACCTACGAGCAGTACTTC.